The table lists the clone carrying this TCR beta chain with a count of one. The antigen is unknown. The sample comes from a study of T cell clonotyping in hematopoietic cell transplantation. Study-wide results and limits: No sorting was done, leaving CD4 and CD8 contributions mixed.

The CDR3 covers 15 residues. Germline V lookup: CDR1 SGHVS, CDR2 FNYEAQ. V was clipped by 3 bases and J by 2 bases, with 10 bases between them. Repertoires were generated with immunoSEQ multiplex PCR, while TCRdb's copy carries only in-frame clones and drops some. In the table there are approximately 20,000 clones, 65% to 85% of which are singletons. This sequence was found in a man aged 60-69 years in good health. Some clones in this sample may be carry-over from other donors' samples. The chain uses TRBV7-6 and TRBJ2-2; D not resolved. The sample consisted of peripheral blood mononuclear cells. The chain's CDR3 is CASSFGRRNTGELFF. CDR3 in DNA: TGTGCCAGCAGCTTCGGAAGACGTAACACCGGGGAGCTGTTTTTT. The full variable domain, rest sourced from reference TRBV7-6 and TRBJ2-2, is GAGVSQSPRYKVTKRGQDVALRCDPISGHVSLYWYRQALGQGPEFLTYFNYEAQQDKSGLPNDRFSAERPEGSISTLTIQRTEQRDSAMYRCASSFGRRNTGELFFGEGSRLTVL.